Shown below are 8 T cell receptor beta chains from a single sample sequenced in a study of cytomegalovirus exposure and HLA in healthy donors. The PCR had 60 Vbeta and 13 Jbeta primers. TCRdb keeps only in-frame clones here, not all; method: immunoSEQ multiplex PCR. This table holds about 160,000 clones, 63% found once. Material: PBMCs. The receptors originated from an older woman in good health and CMV-seropositive.

The rearrangement joins TRBV19 to TRBJ2-1, with 9 bases that match TRBD2. The CDR3 sequence is 15 residues long. With 5 bases clipped from V and 4 bases from J, the junction kept 6 bases outside the gene matches. CDR1 and CDR2 from the germline V gene are LNHDA and SQIVND (reference sequence). This CDR3 reads CASSLSGSAYNEQFF. CDR3 nucleotides: TGTGCCAGTAGTCTTAGCGGGAGCGCTTACAATGAGCAGTTCTTC.

This clone was seen only a few times. This rearrangement joins TRBV6-5 to TRBJ1-2; tentatively, D is TRBD1 (6 bases). The CDR3 runs 12 residues. Trimming left V 10 bases short and J 4 bases short, with 13 bases between. The germline V gene encodes CDR1 MNHEY and CDR2 SVGAGI. The CDR3 sequence: CATQATGYGYTF. In DNA, the CDR3 is TGTGCCACACAAGCGACAGGCTATGGCTACACCTTC.

The CDR3 nucleotides read TGTGCCAGCAGCCAAGCGGGAGGGCCTTACGAGCAGTACTTC. This codes for CASSQAGGPYEQYF. This rearrangement joins TRBV6-5 to TRBJ2-5, with 10 nucleotides matching TRBD2. The J call may be incorrect, as the DNA end agrees better with TRBJ2-7. The germline V gene encodes CDR1 MNHEY and CDR2 SVGAGI. CDR3 length equals 14 residues.

This chain joins TRBV5-6 and TRBJ2-2; no clear D gene. This CDR3 has 14 amino acids. Germline V lookup: CDR1 SGHDT, CDR2 YYEEEE. Trimming removed 2 bases from V and 6 bases from J, with 11 bases in between. CDR3 region: CASSFPARPGELFF. In DNA, the CDR3 is TGTGCCAGCAGCTTCCCAGCCAGGCCCGGGGAGCTGTTTTTT.

This clone was counted only a few times. J is TRBJ2-1 and V is TRBV5-4, with 15 positions matching TRBD2. The CDR3 has 18 amino acids. Germline-derived CDR1 and CDR2 are SGHNT and YYREEE (reference sequence). The J segment lost 6 bases and the V segment lost 0 bases, leaving 7 bases of the junction unmatched. This CDR3 is CASSLVGGLAGGGNEQFF. CDR3 nucleotides: TGTGCCAGCAGCTTGGTGGGGGGACTAGCGGGAGGAGGCAATGAGCAGTTCTTC.

Comment on this clone: Other DNA sequences in the sample encode the same CDR3. The chain carries TRBV7-3 and TRBJ1-1; 8 bases match TRBD1. There are 14 residues in the CDR3. Germline loops: CDR1 SGHTA, CDR2 FQGTGA. With 2 bases clipped from V and 1 base from J, the junction kept 0 bases outside the gene matches. The chain's CDR3 is CASSLQGANTEAFF. CDR3 sequence (DNA): TGTGCCAGCAGCTTACAGGGGGCGAACACTGAAGCTTTCTTT.

This clone showed up just a few times. The chain is built from TRBV5-5 and TRBJ2-1; 8 bases map to TRBD2. CDR3 length: 15 residues. With 4 bases clipped from V and 10 bases from J, the junction kept 13 bases outside the gene matches. CDR1 is SGHKS, CDR2 YYEKEE, per germline (reference sequence). Here the CDR3 DNA reads TGTGCCAGCAGCGTCGTGCGGGAGGCGTTCTTCGAGCAGTTCTTC. Its protein is CASSVVREAFFEQFF.

The chain has TRBV15 and TRBJ2-7; TRBD2 matches at 8 bases. The V segment lost 0 bases and the J segment 4 bases; nucleotides outside the gene matches: 5. The CDR3 totals 15 residues. Germline CDR1 reads LNHNV; CDR2 reads YYDKDF (reference sequence). CDR3 protein: CATSRETSGRYEQYF. For the CDR3, the DNA is TGTGCCACCAGCAGAGAAACTAGCGGCCGTTACGAGCAGTACTTC.